This T cell receptor beta chain was found in a study of cytomegalovirus exposure and HLA in healthy donors. The study, taken as a whole, reports: Reports credit the classifier with highly specific, highly sensitive diagnosis of cytomegalovirus status.

From germline, CDR1 is MDHEN and CDR2 SYDVKM. V lost 3 bases and J 4 bases, leaving 9 bases between the germline ends. The CDR3 is made up of 13 amino acids. Using immunoSEQ multiplex PCR, the repertoire was profiled, and TCRdb retains in-frame clones only, with some absent. The sample lists 160,000 or so clones; about 88% were seen once. As regards this clone: Its antigen is unidentified.

The clonotype was recovered from a man between 18 and 29 years old in good health and CMV-seronegative. Material: PBMCs. This chain joins TRBV28 and TRBJ1-2, with D unresolved. CDR3 region: CASSLRLTYGYTF. The CDR3 region has the DNA TGTGCCAGCAGTTTGCGACTGACCTATGGCTACACCTTC.